These 25 T cell receptor beta chains were sequenced from one sample in a study of T-cell memory formation after mild COVID-19. One entry per CDR3 protein, called by TCRdb with MiXCR from the 5' RACE reads. The sample gives under 550,000 distinct CDR3 sequences, 15% to 20% of which show up once; 10% to 15% is in the top ten. Sequencing was done on a sample of PBMCs or a T cell subset sorted from them (not recorded which). All receptors derive from an adult woman who had mild COVID-19 (a few samples of this study predate the infection). Cell type and time point are not known.

Here the CDR3 reads CASSLNRDRDYNEQFF. The CDR3 coding sequence is TGTGCCAGCAGTCTAAACCGGGACAGGGATTACAATGAGCAGTTCTTC. V usage is TRBV6-2 or TRBV6-3 and J usage is TRBJ2-1; 9 nucleotides match TRBD1. Per germline, CDR1 MNHEY and CDR2 SVGEGT. This CDR3 contains 16 residues. Trimming took 5 bases from V and 4 from J; bases not matched to a gene: 9.

V gene TRBV20-1 combines with J gene TRBJ1-2; TRBD1 matches at 7 bases. Germline V lookup: CDR1 DFQATT, CDR2 SNEGSKA (reference sequence). There are 14 residues in the CDR3. With V trimmed by 2 bases and J by 8 bases, 11 bases remained unmatched. The CDR3 DNA reads TGCAGTGCTAGAAGGAACAGGGGACTAGGGGGCTACACCTTC. Translation: CSARRNRGLGGYTF.

V usage is TRBV5-1 and J usage is TRBJ2-7; tentatively, D is TRBD2 (5 bases). The V gene lost 1 base and the J gene lost 2 bases, with 10 bases spanning the gap. CDR3 length: 14 amino acids. CDR1 is SGHRS, CDR2 YFSETQ, per germline. CDR3 DNA: TGCGCCAGCAGCTTGATTCCGACTACCTACGAGCAGTACTTC. Amino acid sequence: CASSLIPTTYEQYF.

The chain uses TRBV20-1 and TRBJ2-3; the match to TRBD2 covers 8 bases. This CDR3 is 13 amino acids long. The germline V gene encodes CDR1 DFQATT and CDR2 SNEGSKA (reference sequence). V was pared by 3 bases and J by 6 bases, with 5 bases of the junction left unmatched. CDR3 DNA: TGCAGTGCTAGCGGGAGGGCCCCGGATACGCAGTATTTT. The encoded protein is CSASGRAPDTQYF.

This clonotype has just a few counts. The chain links TRBV6-2 or TRBV6-3 to TRBJ1-4, with D possibly matching TRBD1 (6 bases). The germline V gene has CDR1 MNHEY and CDR2 SVGEGT. Trimming took 2 bases from V and 4 from J, leaving 11 bases between them. This CDR3 region has 15 residues. Here the CDR3 reads CASSYAGAGNEKLFF. CDR3 nucleotide sequence: TGTGCCAGCAGTTACGCAGGGGCCGGTAATGAAAAACTGTTTTTT.

The V gene is TRBV9, the J gene TRBJ2-2; TRBD2 agrees at 7 bases. CDR1 is SGDLS and CDR2 is YYNGEE in the germline V gene. This CDR3 comprises 16 residues. The V gene end was trimmed by 3 bases and the J gene end by 3 bases; junction bases not matched to a gene: 8. CDR3 in DNA: TGTGCCAGCAGCGGACGAGCGGGGACGGACACCGGGGAGCTGTTTTTT. Translated: CASSGRAGTDTGELFF.

The table lists this clonotype with a few counts. The CDR3 here is CASSGSSGEQFF. The CDR3 DNA reads as TGTGCCAGCAGCGGTTCTTCTGGTGAGCAGTTCTTC. This sequence joins TRBV7-6 and TRBJ2-1; D is uncertain. Germline CDR1 reads SGHVS; CDR2 reads FNYEAQ. V was cut by 5 bases and J by 9 bases, with 11 bases left in between. The CDR3 covers 12 residues. The full variable domain, rest sourced from reference TRBV7-6 and TRBJ2-1, is GAGVSQSPRYKVTKRGQDVALRCDPISGHVSLYWYRQALGQGPEFLTYFNYEAQQDKSGLPNDRFSAERPEGSISTLTIQRTEQRDSAMYRCASSGSSGEQFFGPGTRLTVL.

This clonotype has only a few counts. The chain links TRBV2 to TRBJ2-3, with 8 positions matching TRBD2. Trimming cost V 3 bases and J 4 bases; bases outside gene matches: 6. The CDR3 totals 15 residues. Per germline, CDR1 SNHLY and CDR2 FYNNEI. As DNA, the CDR3 is TGTGCCAGCAGTGAGGGCGGGAGGTGGTCAGATACGCAGTATTTT. Protein: CASSEGGRWSDTQYF.

The chain links TRBV7-3 to TRBJ1-1; 7 bases agree with TRBD1. The J segment lost 8 bases and the V segment lost 4 bases, leaving 7 bases of the junction unmatched. Germline V gene sequence: CDR1 SGHTA, CDR2 FQGTGA. The CDR3 consists of 13 residues. The CDR3 coding sequence is TGTGCCAGCAGCTGGACAGGCGAGGGCGAAGCTTTCTTT. It encodes CASSWTGEGEAFF.

There are a few counts of this clonotype. This chain uses TRBV20-1 with TRBJ1-2; D unresolved. The V end was cut by 8 bases, the J end by 6 bases, with 13 bases between. CDR3 length equals 11 residues. Germline-derived CDR1 and CDR2 are DFQATT and SNEGSKA (reference sequence). CDR3 DNA: TGCAGTCCCTCTCGCCAAGATGGCTACACCTTC. Protein sequence: CSPSRQDGYTF.

V gene TRBV5-1 combines with J gene TRBJ2-2; D assignment may be TRBD1 or TRBD2 (5 bases each). The CDR3 is 16 residues long. Trimming took 3 bases from V and 5 from J, leaving 17 bases between them. Per germline, CDR1 SGHRS and CDR2 YFSETQ. The CDR3 DNA sequence: TGCGCCAGCAGCTACTCGGCTCCGGGGACGACCGGGGAGCTGTTTTTT. Protein product: CASSYSAPGTTGELFF.

This clonotype was found a few times. V usage is TRBV6-5 and J usage is TRBJ1-4; D remains unclear. Trimming took 6 bases from V and 8 from J, leaving 13 bases between them. CDR3 size: 13 residues. CDR1 is MNHEY, CDR2 SVGAGI, per germline. Here the CDR3 DNA reads TGTGCCAGCAGAAACCCACCGGGGGAAAAACTGTTTTTT. It codes for CASRNPPGEKLFF.

This clonotype was recorded many times. This sequence joins TRBV20-1 and TRBJ2-5; D uncertain. This CDR3 is built from 12 residues. V was cut by 0 bases and J by 9 bases, with 11 bases left in between. Germline V gene lookup returns CDR1 DFQATT and CDR2 SNEGSKA (reference sequence). In DNA, the CDR3 is TGCAGTGCTAGAGATTATGGCCTAGCCCAGTACTTC. Its protein product is CSARDYGLAQYF.

The chain joins TRBV9 to TRBJ2-5; TRBD1 matches 7 bases. Germline trimming cut 5 bases from V and 5 bases from J; bases unmatched to any gene: 12. Germline V CDR1 and CDR2: SGDLS, YYNGEE. This CDR3 contains 15 residues. The CDR3 loop reads CASSLWTGWGETQYF. As DNA, the CDR3 is TGTGCCAGCAGTTTATGGACAGGATGGGGGGAGACCCAGTACTTC. Variable domain in full (rest from reference TRBV9 and TRBJ2-5): DSGVTQTPKHLITATGQRVTLRCSPRSGDLSVYWYQQSLDQGLQFLIQYYNGEERAKGNILERFSAQQFPDLHSELNLSSLELGDSALYFCASSLWTGWGETQYFGPGTRLLVL.

This clonotype has at least ten counts. V gene TRBV5-6 combines with J gene TRBJ2-7; D is ambiguous. V was trimmed by 1 base and J by 5 bases, leaving 7 bases between them. The CDR3 totals 12 residues. CDR1 SGHDT and CDR2 YYEEEE come from the germline V gene. CDR3 DNA: TGTGCCAGCAGCTTGAACCGGCACGAGCAGTACTTC. Translated: CASSLNRHEQYF. Based on the CDR3 plus reference TRBV5-6 and TRBJ2-7, the full variable domain is DAGVTQSPTHLIKTRGQQVTLRCSPKSGHDTVSWYQQALGQGPQFIFQYYEEEERQRGNFPDRFSGHQFPNYSSELNVNALLLGDSALYLCASSLNRHEQYFGPGTRLTVT.

This clonotype was counted at least ten times. V gene TRBV29-1 combines with J gene TRBJ1-1; D is uncertain. The CDR3 is 14 residues long. Trimming removed 0 bases at V and 1 base at J, with 9 bases between. Per germline, CDR1 SQVTM and CDR2 ANQGSEA. The CDR3 DNA reads TGCAGCGTTGAAGATCAGGCGTCGAACACTGAAGCTTTCTTT. This sequence encodes CSVEDQASNTEAFF.

This clonotype was observed a handful of times. The J gene is TRBJ2-2, the V gene TRBV4-3; no firm D call. V shed 4 bases and J shed 1 base, with 13 bases lying between them. The CDR3 is 16 amino acids. CDR1 LGHNA and CDR2 YSLEER come from the germline V gene. The CDR3 region has the DNA TGCGCCAGCAGCCGAGCCAAGGACCTGAACACCGGGGAGCTGTTTTTT. Amino acid sequence: CASSRAKDLNTGELFF.

This clonotype has just a few counts. This sequence joins TRBV29-1 and TRBJ2-7; D assignment may be TRBD1 or TRBD2 (6 bases each). This CDR3 spans 16 amino acids. Trimming removed 4 bases from V and 3 bases from J, with 22 bases in between. Germline CDR1 and CDR2: SQVTM and ANQGSEA. CDR3 residues: CSVGGPLGRGGYEQYF. The CDR3 DNA follows: TGCAGCGTTGGAGGTCCTCTGGGCAGGGGAGGCTACGAGCAGTACTTC.

The chain couples TRBV7-8 to TRBJ1-1; no clear D. The V gene's germline CDR1 is SGHVS and CDR2 FQNEAQ. This CDR3 has 13 residues. Trimming took 1 base from V and 8 from J, leaving 11 bases between them. The CDR3 loop is CASSLEVRSEAFF. The CDR3 DNA reads TGTGCCAGCAGCTTAGAGGTGCGCAGCGAAGCTTTCTTT.

This chain uses TRBV4-1 with TRBJ1-1; the D is unclear. Per germline, CDR1 MGHRA and CDR2 YSYEKL. V lost 0 bases to trimming and J lost 5 bases, with 16 bases between them. This CDR3 is 16 amino acids long. The CDR3: CASSQDDRIGKTEAFF. The DNA for the CDR3 is TGCGCCAGCAGCCAAGATGACCGAATAGGGAAAACTGAAGCTTTCTTT.

This clonotype was seen more than once but under ten times. V usage is TRBV12-3 or TRBV12-4 and J usage is TRBJ1-5, with 7 bases matching TRBD1. CDR3 length equals 14 residues. Trimming cost V 6 bases and J 6 bases; bases outside gene matches: 8. In DNA form, the CDR3 reads TGTGCCAGCAGAAGAGACAGGGTAGGTCAGCCCCAGCATTTT. Amino acid sequence: CASRRDRVGQPQHF.

The chain recombines TRBV12-3 or TRBV12-4 with TRBJ1-1, with 9 bases fitting TRBD1. V shed 5 bases and J 0 bases; nucleotides not matched to a gene: 7. The CDR3 sequence is 16 residues long. The CDR3 spells CASSAPGQGMNTEAFF. CDR3 coding DNA: TGTGCCAGCAGTGCACCGGGACAGGGAATGAACACTGAAGCTTTCTTT.

This chain links TRBV25-1 with TRBJ2-5; 7 bases match TRBD1. There are 15 residues in the CDR3. J lost 2 bases, V lost 3 bases, and 6 bases had no gene match. From germline, CDR1 is MGHDK and CDR2 SYGVNS. In nucleotides, the CDR3 is TGTGCCAGCAGTGACCCCTACAGGGGACAAGAGACCCAGTACTTC. Translation: CASSDPYRGQETQYF.

The rearrangement joins TRBV5-1 to TRBJ2-1; D might be TRBD1 (6 bases). Between the trimmed V and J ends, which lost 5 bases and 0 bases, there was a span of 9 bases. The CDR3 loop spans 14 amino acids. Germline CDR1 and CDR2: SGHRS and YFSETQ. As DNA, the CDR3 is TGCGCCAGCAGGAGGGACACCTCCTACAATGAGCAGTTCTTC. It translates to CASRRDTSYNEQFF.

This chain joins TRBV7-9 and TRBJ2-2; 12 bases match TRBD2. The germline CDR1 and CDR2 sequences are SEHNR and FQNEAQ (reference sequence). With 5 bases clipped from V and 2 bases from J, the junction kept 6 bases outside the gene matches. The CDR3 extends over 17 amino acids. The CDR3 loop reads CASSTSSGRANTGELFF. CDR3 sequence (DNA): TGTGCCAGCAGCACGTCTAGCGGGAGGGCAAACACCGGGGAGCTGTTTTTT. Looking up the rest from reference TRBV7-9 and TRBJ2-2 gives the full variable domain: DTGVSQNPRHKITKRGQNVTFRCDPISEHNRLYWYRQTLGQGPEFLTYFQNEAQLEKSRLLSDRFSAERPKGSFSTLEIQRTEQGDSAMYLCASSTSSGRANTGELFFGEGSRLTVL.